There are a few counts of the clone carrying this TCR beta chain. Its target is unknown. This specimen belongs to a study of response to subunit inactivated influenza vaccine. TCRdb re-called the RT-PCR reads with MiXCR, one entry per CDR3 protein. The profile shows hundreds of thousands of distinct CDR3 sequences, 10% to 11% of them singletons. Per the germline V gene, CDR1 is ENHRY and CDR2 is SYGVKD. V was cut by 4 bases and J by 5 bases, with 5 bases left in between. The CDR3 runs 12 residues. Study-level points and caveats: The authors suggested that every seasonal influenza vaccination recruits few new T cells.

The J gene is TRBJ2-2, the V gene TRBV10-3; unclear D gene. The TCR sequence derives from a man aged 45-60 years who received an inactivated influenza vaccine. Source: PBMCs from blood, taken about 40 days after vaccination. CDR3 sequence (DNA): TGTGCCATCAGTGTCGGGACCGGGGAGCTGTTTTTT. Amino acid sequence: CAISVGTGELFF.